The T cell receptor beta chain under discussion was sequenced for a study of cytomegalovirus exposure and HLA in healthy donors. The study's findings and limits: The sole available immune exposure information was CMV serostatus. As a later analysis revealed, the rate of TCR association differed by HLA locus, with DRB1 most and HLA-C fewest.

A note on this clone: Its specificity is unknown.

Primers for the PCR totalled 60 Vbeta and 13 Jbeta. TCRdb's table, derived via immunoSEQ multiplex PCR, lists solely in-frame clones and lacks some. The sample records around 140,000 clones, about four fifths being singletons. This CDR3 has 15 residues. Per germline, CDR1 MNHEY and CDR2 SMNVEV (reference sequence). Trimming removed 3 bases from V and 4 bases from J, with 16 bases in between. Sequencing used PBMCs. This clonotype was sampled from a man aged 35 to 55 in good health and CMV-seronegative. The V call is TRBV27, the J call TRBJ2-7; weak D call: TRBD1 (6 bases). CDR3 residues: CASSFDRPNLYEQYF. CDR3 nucleotides: TGTGCCAGCAGTTTCGACAGGCCCAACCTATACGAGCAGTACTTC.